The clone carrying this TCR beta chain was seen only a few times. Its antigen is undetermined. The data originate from a study of post-analysis software for immune sequencing data. Study-level background: Relapsing-remitting, secondary progressive and progressive-relapsing forms of multiple sclerosis all featured among disease courses.

Study results and caveats: Strong co-clustering by F measure linked samples that shared a preparation batch. Patients used several TRBV segments, including TRBV5-6, TRBV5-1 and TRBV20-1, more often than controls.

Presence of unique molecular identifiers characterized the TCR beta cDNA libraries. From around 1 to 10 million T cells, hundreds of thousands of cDNA molecules were obtained. TCRdb re-called the PCR reads with MiXCR, one entry per CDR3 protein. Of fewer than 850,000 distinct CDR3 sequences listed, about half are singletons. Trimming took off 2 bases at V and 2 bases at J, with 12 bases between the two ends. This CDR3 spans 15 amino acids. CDR1 is LNHNV, CDR2 YYDKDF, per germline (reference sequence). The sample consisted of blood. The clonotype comes from a girl under 18 with multiple sclerosis. V usage is TRBV15 and J usage is TRBJ1-1; D not certain. DNA for the CDR3: TGTGCCACCAGCAGAAATCGGGCCCCTAACACTGAAGCTTTCTTT. Translating gives CATSRNRAPNTEAFF.